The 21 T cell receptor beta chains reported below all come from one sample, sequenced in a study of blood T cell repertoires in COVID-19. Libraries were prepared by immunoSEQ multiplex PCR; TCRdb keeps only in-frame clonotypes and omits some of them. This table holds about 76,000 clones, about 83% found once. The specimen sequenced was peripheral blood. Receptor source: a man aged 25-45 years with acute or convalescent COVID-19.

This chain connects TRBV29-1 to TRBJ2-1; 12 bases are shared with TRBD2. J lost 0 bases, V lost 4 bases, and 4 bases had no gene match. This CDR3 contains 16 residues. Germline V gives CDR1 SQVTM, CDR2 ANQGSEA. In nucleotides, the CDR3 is TGCAGCGTTGCTAGCGGGAGGGGAAGCTCCTACAATGAGCAGTTCTTC. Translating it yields CSVASGRGSSYNEQFF.

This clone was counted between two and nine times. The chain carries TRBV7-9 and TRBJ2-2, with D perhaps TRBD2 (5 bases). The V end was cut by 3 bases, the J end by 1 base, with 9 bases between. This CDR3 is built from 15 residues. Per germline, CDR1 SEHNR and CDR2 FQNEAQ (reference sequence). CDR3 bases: TGTGCCAGCAGCTTTCGGGCGGGGAACACCGGGGAGCTGTTTTTT. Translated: CASSFRAGNTGELFF.

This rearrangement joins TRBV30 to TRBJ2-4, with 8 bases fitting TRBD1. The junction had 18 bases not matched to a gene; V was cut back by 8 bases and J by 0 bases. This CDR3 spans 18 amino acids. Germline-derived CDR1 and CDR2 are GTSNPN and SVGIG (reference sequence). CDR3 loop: CATSGTGGTRLAKNIQYF. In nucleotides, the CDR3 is TGTGCCACATCCGGGACAGGTGGGACCCGATTAGCCAAAAACATTCAGTACTTC.

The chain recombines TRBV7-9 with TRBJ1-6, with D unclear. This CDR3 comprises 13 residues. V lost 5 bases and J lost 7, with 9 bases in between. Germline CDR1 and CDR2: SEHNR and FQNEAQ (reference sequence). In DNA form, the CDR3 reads TGTGCCAGCAGCATCCCGGGAAATTCACCCCTCCACTTT. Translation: CASSIPGNSPLHF.

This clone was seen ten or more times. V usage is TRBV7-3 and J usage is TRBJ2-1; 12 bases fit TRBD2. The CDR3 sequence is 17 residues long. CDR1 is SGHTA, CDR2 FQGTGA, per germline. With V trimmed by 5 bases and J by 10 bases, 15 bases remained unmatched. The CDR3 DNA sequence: TGTGCCAGCAGCCCTGTACTAGCGGGAGGCCCTATGGGCGAGCAGTTCTTC. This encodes CASSPVLAGGPMGEQFF.

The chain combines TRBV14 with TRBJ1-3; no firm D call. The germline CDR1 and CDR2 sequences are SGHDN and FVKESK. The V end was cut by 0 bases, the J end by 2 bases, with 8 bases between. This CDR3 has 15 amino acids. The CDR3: CASSQEIQAGNTIYF. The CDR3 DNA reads TGTGCCAGCAGCCAAGAGATCCAGGCTGGAAACACCATATATTTT.

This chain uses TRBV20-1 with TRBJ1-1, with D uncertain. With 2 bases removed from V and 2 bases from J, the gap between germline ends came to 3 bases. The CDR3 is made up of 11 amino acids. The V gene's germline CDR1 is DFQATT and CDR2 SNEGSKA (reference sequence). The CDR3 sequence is CSARYNTEAFF. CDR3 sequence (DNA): TGCAGTGCTAGATATAACACTGAAGCTTTCTTT.

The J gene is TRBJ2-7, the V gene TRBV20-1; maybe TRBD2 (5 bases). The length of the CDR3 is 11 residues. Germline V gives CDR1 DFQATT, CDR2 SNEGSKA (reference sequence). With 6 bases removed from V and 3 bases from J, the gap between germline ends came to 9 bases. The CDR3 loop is CSAPAGYEQYF. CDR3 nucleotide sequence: TGCAGTGCCCCGGCGGGCTACGAGCAGTACTTC.

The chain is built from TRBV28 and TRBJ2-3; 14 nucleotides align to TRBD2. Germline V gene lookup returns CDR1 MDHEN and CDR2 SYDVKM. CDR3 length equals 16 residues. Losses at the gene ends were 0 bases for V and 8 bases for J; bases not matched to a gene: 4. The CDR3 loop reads CASSLWGTSGSATQYF. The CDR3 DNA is TGTGCCAGCAGTTTATGGGGGACTAGCGGGAGCGCTACGCAGTATTTT.

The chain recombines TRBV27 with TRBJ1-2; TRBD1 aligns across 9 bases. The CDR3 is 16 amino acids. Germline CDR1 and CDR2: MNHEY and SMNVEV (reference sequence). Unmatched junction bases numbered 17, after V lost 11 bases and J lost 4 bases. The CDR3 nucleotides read TGTGCCTCCCGACCCAATACCGGGACAGGGATCTATGGCTACACCTTC. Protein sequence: CASRPNTGTGIYGYTF.

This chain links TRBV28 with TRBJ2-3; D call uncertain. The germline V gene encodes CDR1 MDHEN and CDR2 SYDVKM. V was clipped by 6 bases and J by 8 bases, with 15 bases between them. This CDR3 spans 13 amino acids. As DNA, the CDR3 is TGTGCCAGCAGCCCCTCCTTTTCGGGTACGCAGTATTTT. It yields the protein CASSPSFSGTQYF.

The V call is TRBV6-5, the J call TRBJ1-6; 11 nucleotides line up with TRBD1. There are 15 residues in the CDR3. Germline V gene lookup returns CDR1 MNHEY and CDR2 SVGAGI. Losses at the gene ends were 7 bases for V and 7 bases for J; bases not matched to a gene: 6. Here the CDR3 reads CASTWDRGLNSPLHF. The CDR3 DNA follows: TGTGCCAGCACTTGGGACAGGGGGTTAAATTCACCCCTCCACTTT.

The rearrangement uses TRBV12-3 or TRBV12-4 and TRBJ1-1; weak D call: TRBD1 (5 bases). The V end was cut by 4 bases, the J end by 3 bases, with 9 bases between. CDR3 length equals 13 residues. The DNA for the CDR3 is TGTGCCAGCAGTTCGCAGGGTGACACTGAAGCTTTCTTT. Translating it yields CASSSQGDTEAFF.

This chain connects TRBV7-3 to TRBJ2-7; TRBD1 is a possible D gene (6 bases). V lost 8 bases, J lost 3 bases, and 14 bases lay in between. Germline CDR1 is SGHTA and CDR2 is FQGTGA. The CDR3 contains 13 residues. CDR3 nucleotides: TGTGCCAGCGCATTGGGGGCCGACTACGAGCAGTACTTC. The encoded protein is CASALGADYEQYF.

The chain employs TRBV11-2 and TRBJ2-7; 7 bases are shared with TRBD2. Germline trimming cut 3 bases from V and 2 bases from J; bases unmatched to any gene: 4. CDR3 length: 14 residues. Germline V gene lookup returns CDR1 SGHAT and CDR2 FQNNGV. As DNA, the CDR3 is TGTGCCAGCAGCTTGTCTAGCGGAGCCTACGAGCAGTACTTC. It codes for CASSLSSGAYEQYF.

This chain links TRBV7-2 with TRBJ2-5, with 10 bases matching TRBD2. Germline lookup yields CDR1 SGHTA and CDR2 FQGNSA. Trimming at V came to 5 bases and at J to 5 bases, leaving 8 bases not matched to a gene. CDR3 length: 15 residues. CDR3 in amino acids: CASSITSGVGETQYF. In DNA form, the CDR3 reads TGTGCCAGCAGCATTACTAGCGGGGTGGGGGAGACCCAGTACTTC.

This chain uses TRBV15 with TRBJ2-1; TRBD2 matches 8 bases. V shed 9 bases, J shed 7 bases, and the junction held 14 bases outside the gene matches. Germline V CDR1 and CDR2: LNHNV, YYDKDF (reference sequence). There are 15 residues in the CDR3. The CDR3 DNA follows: TGTGCCACGAGCGACCCGAGCGGGAGTAGAAATGAGCAGTTCTTC. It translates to CATSDPSGSRNEQFF.

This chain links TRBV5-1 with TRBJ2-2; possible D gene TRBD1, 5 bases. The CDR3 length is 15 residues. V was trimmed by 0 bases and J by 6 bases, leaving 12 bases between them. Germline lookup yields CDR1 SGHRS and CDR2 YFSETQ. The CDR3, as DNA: TGCGCCAGCAGCTTGGAAGGGGAATGGTCCGGGGAGCTGTTTTTT. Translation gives CASSLEGEWSGELFF. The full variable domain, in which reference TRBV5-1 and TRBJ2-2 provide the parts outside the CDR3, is KAGVTQTPRYLIKTRGQQVTLSCSPISGHRSVSWYQQTPGQGLQFLFEYFSETQRNKGNFPGRFSGRQFSNSRSEMNVSTLELGDSALYLCASSLEGEWSGELFFGEGSRLTVL.

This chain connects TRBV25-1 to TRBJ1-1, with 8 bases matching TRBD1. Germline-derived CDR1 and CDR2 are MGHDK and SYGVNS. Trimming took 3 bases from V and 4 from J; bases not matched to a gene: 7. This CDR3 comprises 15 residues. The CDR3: CASSDGQGWSTEAFF. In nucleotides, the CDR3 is TGTGCCAGCAGTGACGGACAGGGCTGGAGCACTGAAGCTTTCTTT.

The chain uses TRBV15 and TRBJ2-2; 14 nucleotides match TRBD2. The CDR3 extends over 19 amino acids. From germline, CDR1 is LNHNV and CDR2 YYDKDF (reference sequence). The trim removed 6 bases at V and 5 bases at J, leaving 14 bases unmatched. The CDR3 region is CATRSMPGTSGRGTGELFF. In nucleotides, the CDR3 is TGTGCCACCAGATCGATGCCCGGGACTAGCGGGAGAGGGACCGGGGAGCTGTTTTTT.

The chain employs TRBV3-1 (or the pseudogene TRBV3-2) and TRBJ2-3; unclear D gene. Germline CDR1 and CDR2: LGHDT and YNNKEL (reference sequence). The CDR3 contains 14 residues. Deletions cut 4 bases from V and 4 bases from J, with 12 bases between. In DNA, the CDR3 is TGTGCCAGCAGCCCACTTCTATTCCCAGATACGCAGTATTTT. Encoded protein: CASSPLLFPDTQYF.